This is a list of T cell receptor beta chains from one sample in a study of blood T cell repertoires in COVID-19. Libraries were prepared by immunoSEQ multiplex PCR; TCRdb keeps only in-frame clonotypes and omits some of them. The data contain 250,000 to 350,000 clones, almost 90% of them singletons. Sequencing was carried out using PBMCs or T cells enriched from blood (not recorded which). The receptor source for this set is a woman aged 18 to 35 with acute COVID-19. Each CDR3 is given with its conserved first and last residue. The order of the fields is D gene, J gene, V gene, clone size, CDR3 DNA, CDR3 protein. The D gene is left open where the match is weak. The size entry is marked missing in some rows and otherwise reads once, few, many or a size class.

d_call: NA
j_call: TRBJ1-3
v_call: TRBV27
clone_size: NA
cdr3_nt: TGTGCCAGCAGTCCGGGGGGCCCCGGAAACACCATATATTTT
cdr3_aa: CASSPGGPGNTIYF

d_call: NA
j_call: TRBJ1-1
v_call: TRBV7-8
clone_size: NA
cdr3_nt: TGTGCCAGCAGCCATCAACTGGTTTTGAACACTGAAGCTTTCTTT
cdr3_aa: CASSHQLVLNTEAFF

d_call: TRBD1
j_call: TRBJ2-1
v_call: TRBV3-1/TRBV3-2
clone_size: NA
cdr3_nt: TGTGCCAGCAGCCAAATGGATCAGGGGGCGGATGAGCAGTTCTTC
cdr3_aa: CASSQMDQGADEQFF

d_call: NA
j_call: TRBJ1-5
v_call: TRBV7-2
clone_size: NA
cdr3_nt: TGTGCCAGCAGCCGGGGGGGAAATCAGCCCCAGCATTTT
cdr3_aa: CASSRGGNQPQHF

d_call: NA
j_call: TRBJ1-2
v_call: TRBV6-1
clone_size: NA
cdr3_nt: TGTGCCAGCAGTGAAGCAGCGGCGGGCTATGGCTACACCTTC
cdr3_aa: CASSEAAAGYGYTF

d_call: NA
j_call: TRBJ2-7
v_call: TRBV15
clone_size: NA
cdr3_nt: TGTGCCACCAGCAGAGATGGGGTAGCGGCTTTAAAGCAGTACTTC
cdr3_aa: CATSRDGVAALKQYF

d_call: TRBD2
j_call: TRBJ2-3
v_call: TRBV30
clone_size: NA
cdr3_nt: TGTGCCTGGAGTATTTCTAGCGGGATCGCAGATACGCAGTATTTT
cdr3_aa: CAWSISSGIADTQYF

d_call: NA
j_call: TRBJ1-2
v_call: TRBV7-2
clone_size: NA
cdr3_nt: TGTGCCAGCAGCTTAGAGAGAAACTATGGCTACACCTTC
cdr3_aa: CASSLERNYGYTF

d_call: NA
j_call: TRBJ1-2
v_call: TRBV28
clone_size: once
cdr3_nt: TGTGCCAGCAGCCTCAGGGAACCTTACGTAACTGATGGCTACACCTTC
cdr3_aa: CASSLREPYVTDGYTF

d_call: NA
j_call: TRBJ2-3
v_call: TRBV23-1
clone_size: NA
cdr3_nt: TGCGCCAGCAGTCAATCTAGGGGAGATACGCAGTATTTT
cdr3_aa: CASSQSRGDTQYF

d_call: TRBD2
j_call: TRBJ2-3
v_call: TRBV2
clone_size: NA
cdr3_nt: TGTGCCAGCAGTGCCTTCGGGACTAGCGATACCACAGATACGCAGTATTTT
cdr3_aa: CASSAFGTSDTTDTQYF

d_call: NA
j_call: TRBJ2-7
v_call: TRBV25-1
clone_size: once
cdr3_nt: TGTGCCAGCAGCCGAGGTGGAACCTACGAGCAGTACTTC
cdr3_aa: CASSRGGTYEQYF

d_call: NA
j_call: TRBJ2-7
v_call: TRBV11-2
clone_size: NA
cdr3_nt: TGTGCCAGCAGCTTAGGCTATTCGTCCTACGAGCAGTACTTC
cdr3_aa: CASSLGYSSYEQYF

d_call: NA
j_call: TRBJ1-2
v_call: TRBV6-2/TRBV6-3
clone_size: NA
cdr3_nt: TGTGCCAGCAGTTACCTACTCGCGCAACATGGAGCCTATGGCTACACCTTC
cdr3_aa: CASSYLLAQHGAYGYTF

d_call: NA
j_call: TRBJ2-3
v_call: TRBV28
clone_size: many
cdr3_nt: TGTGCCAGCAGTTTACGGTCCTCCACAGATACGCAGTATTTT
cdr3_aa: CASSLRSSTDTQYF

d_call: TRBD1
j_call: TRBJ2-1
v_call: TRBV19
clone_size: NA
cdr3_nt: TGTGCCAGTAGAAGGGACAGGGCGTGGGGGGAGCAGTTCTTC
cdr3_aa: CASRRDRAWGEQFF

d_call: TRBD1
j_call: TRBJ1-3
v_call: TRBV2
clone_size: once
cdr3_nt: TGTGCCAGCAGTCCGGGACAGGCGATCTCTGGAAACACCATATATTTT
cdr3_aa: CASSPGQAISGNTIYF

d_call: TRBD1
j_call: TRBJ2-2
v_call: TRBV18
clone_size: NA
cdr3_nt: TGTGCCAGCTCACCAGGGAGACAGGGGGTCCGGAACACCGGGGAGCTGTTTTTT
cdr3_aa: CASSPGRQGVRNTGELFF

d_call: TRBD2
j_call: TRBJ2-1
v_call: TRBV6-4
clone_size: NA
cdr3_nt: TGTGCCAGCAGTGGGAGCGGGAGTATTGACAATGAGCAGTTCTTC
cdr3_aa: CASSGSGSIDNEQFF

d_call: TRBD2
j_call: TRBJ2-1
v_call: TRBV10-3
clone_size: NA
cdr3_nt: TGTGCCATCAGTGACGGGACTAAGGGGTTGAATGAGCAGTTCTTC
cdr3_aa: CAISDGTKGLNEQFF

d_call: TRBD2
j_call: TRBJ2-1
v_call: TRBV5-4
clone_size: few
cdr3_nt: TGTGCCAGCAGCTTGCCCAGCGGGAGAGGTAATGAGCAGTTCTTC
cdr3_aa: CASSLPSGRGNEQFF

d_call: TRBD2
j_call: TRBJ2-1
v_call: TRBV11-3
clone_size: NA
cdr3_nt: TGTGCCAGCAGCGAATCTAGCGGGAGGGCCGTCCATGAGCAGTTCTTC
cdr3_aa: CASSESSGRAVHEQFF

d_call: NA
j_call: TRBJ2-1
v_call: TRBV29-1
clone_size: few
cdr3_nt: TGCAGCGTACAAGTGGGGGGTTTTTACAATGAGCAGTTCTTC
cdr3_aa: CSVQVGGFYNEQFF

d_call: NA
j_call: TRBJ2-7
v_call: TRBV29-1
clone_size: few
cdr3_nt: TGCAGCGTTGAATCGGGCAGGGCCGAGCAGTACTTC
cdr3_aa: CSVESGRAEQYF

d_call: TRBD2
j_call: TRBJ2-7
v_call: TRBV24-1
clone_size: NA
cdr3_nt: TGTGCCACCAGTGATCGGACTAGCGGGCGCTACGAGCAGTACTTC
cdr3_aa: CATSDRTSGRYEQYF

d_call: NA
j_call: TRBJ2-5
v_call: TRBV18
clone_size: NA
cdr3_nt: TGTGCCAGCTCACCTCCTGGACGTAATAAGGGGGAGACCCAGTACTTC
cdr3_aa: CASSPPGRNKGETQYF

d_call: TRBD2
j_call: TRBJ2-3
v_call: TRBV5-1
clone_size: NA
cdr3_nt: TGCGCCAGCAGCTTGGTGGTGGGAGGGCCAGATACGCAGTATTTT
cdr3_aa: CASSLVVGGPDTQYF

d_call: TRBD2
j_call: TRBJ2-2
v_call: TRBV24-1
clone_size: few
cdr3_nt: TGTGCCACCAGTGATCCCCGGACTAGCGGGGGGTCCTACACCGGGGAGCTGTTTTTT
cdr3_aa: CATSDPRTSGGSYTGELFF

d_call: NA
j_call: TRBJ1-4
v_call: TRBV11-2
clone_size: NA
cdr3_nt: TGTGCCAGCAGCTTAATTGGGCTGGGGGGACATGAAAAACTGTTTTTT
cdr3_aa: CASSLIGLGGHEKLFF

d_call: NA
j_call: TRBJ1-1
v_call: TRBV19
clone_size: NA
cdr3_nt: TGTGCCAGTAGTAGTGAAGTAAGGGGCACTGAAGCTTTCTTT
cdr3_aa: CASSSEVRGTEAFF

d_call: NA
j_call: TRBJ1-1
v_call: TRBV15
clone_size: NA
cdr3_nt: TGTGCCACCAGCAGAGATAGTTGGGGGGTGAACACTGAAGCTTTCTTT
cdr3_aa: CATSRDSWGVNTEAFF

d_call: TRBD1
j_call: TRBJ1-2
v_call: TRBV20-1
clone_size: NA
cdr3_nt: TGCAGCGGACAGGGGAGCTATGGCTACACCTTC
cdr3_aa: CSGQGSYGYTF

d_call: TRBD2
j_call: TRBJ2-3
v_call: TRBV9
clone_size: NA
cdr3_nt: TGTGCCAGCAGCGTAGCCGGGACTAGCGGGAGAGAGGCAGATACGCAGTATTTT
cdr3_aa: CASSVAGTSGREADTQYF

d_call: NA
j_call: TRBJ2-5
v_call: TRBV2
clone_size: NA
cdr3_nt: TGTGCCAGCCACAATAATCGCTTGGGCTTAGAGACCCAGTACTTC
cdr3_aa: CASHNNRLGLETQYF

d_call: NA
j_call: TRBJ1-4
v_call: TRBV7-8
clone_size: NA
cdr3_nt: TGTGCCAGCAGCTTAAAACTTGGCAGGGATAATGAAAAACTGTTTTTT
cdr3_aa: CASSLKLGRDNEKLFF

d_call: NA
j_call: TRBJ2-7
v_call: TRBV3-1/TRBV3-2
clone_size: NA
cdr3_nt: TGTGCCAGCAGCCCTGGAGAACCCGCCGCAGCCTACGAGCAGTACTTC
cdr3_aa: CASSPGEPAAAYEQYF

d_call: NA
j_call: TRBJ2-5
v_call: TRBV29-1
clone_size: NA
cdr3_nt: TGCAGCGTTAAGGGGTTTCGGGAGACCCAGTACTTC
cdr3_aa: CSVKGFRETQYF

d_call: NA
j_call: TRBJ2-2
v_call: TRBV11-2
clone_size: NA
cdr3_nt: TGTGCCAGCAGCTTACCCCCGGAGGAGTCCGTTGTGTCCGGGGAGCTGTTTTTT
cdr3_aa: CASSLPPEESVVSGELFF

d_call: NA
j_call: TRBJ2-2
v_call: TRBV27
clone_size: NA
cdr3_nt: TGTGCCAGCAGTCTGGTCGGCGGGGAGCTGTTTTTT
cdr3_aa: CASSLVGGELFF

d_call: TRBD2
j_call: TRBJ2-7
v_call: TRBV9
clone_size: NA
cdr3_nt: TGTGCCAGCAGCGGTTCTATAGGCGGACTAGCGGGAGGTTGGTCCTACGAGCAGTACTTC
cdr3_aa: CASSGSIGGLAGGWSYEQYF

d_call: NA
j_call: TRBJ2-5
v_call: TRBV24-1
clone_size: NA
cdr3_nt: TGTGCCCCTCGTGCGCCCCTGAAACAAGAGACCCAGTACTTC
cdr3_aa: CAPRAPLKQETQYF

d_call: NA
j_call: TRBJ1-2
v_call: TRBV2
clone_size: NA
cdr3_nt: TGTGCCAGCAGCCCGGATGAACAGGGAGTGAAGGGCTACACCTTC
cdr3_aa: CASSPDEQGVKGYTF

d_call: NA
j_call: TRBJ2-1
v_call: TRBV5-1
clone_size: NA
cdr3_nt: TGCGCCAGCAGCGCCGGGACTCAAAACTACAATGAGCAGTTCTTC
cdr3_aa: CASSAGTQNYNEQFF

d_call: TRBD1
j_call: TRBJ1-1
v_call: TRBV5-1
clone_size: NA
cdr3_nt: TGCGCCAGCAGCTTGACTACCGGGACAGGGTTAATTGAAGGTTTCTTT
cdr3_aa: CASSLTTGTGLIEGFF

d_call: NA
j_call: TRBJ2-7
v_call: TRBV29-1
clone_size: NA
cdr3_nt: TGCAGCGCCGGCCTCAGGGGATCGGCCTACGAGCAGTACTTC
cdr3_aa: CSAGLRGSAYEQYF

d_call: TRBD2
j_call: TRBJ2-4
v_call: TRBV4-2
clone_size: NA
cdr3_nt: TGTGCCAGCAGCCATACATCCCCCTGGACTAGCGATTTAGCCAAAAACATTCAGTACTTC
cdr3_aa: CASSHTSPWTSDLAKNIQYF

d_call: NA
j_call: TRBJ1-6
v_call: TRBV30
clone_size: NA
cdr3_nt: TGTGCCTGGAGGGCAGGGGTCTCCTATAATTCACCCCTCCACTTT
cdr3_aa: CAWRAGVSYNSPLHF

d_call: TRBD1
j_call: TRBJ2-7
v_call: TRBV5-4
clone_size: NA
cdr3_nt: TGTGCCAGCAGCCACGGACAGGGGTACGAGCAGTACTTC
cdr3_aa: CASSHGQGYEQYF

d_call: NA
j_call: TRBJ2-3
v_call: TRBV19
clone_size: NA
cdr3_nt: TGTGCCAGTAGTATAGCCCCAGTCGGGAGAGGGACAGATACGCAGTATTTT
cdr3_aa: CASSIAPVGRGTDTQYF

d_call: TRBD2
j_call: TRBJ2-1
v_call: TRBV19
clone_size: NA
cdr3_nt: TGTGCCAGTGGGGGGACCGGGAGGGCCGGTGAGCAGTTCTTC
cdr3_aa: CASGGTGRAGEQFF

d_call: NA
j_call: TRBJ2-7
v_call: TRBV7-9
clone_size: NA
cdr3_nt: TGTGCCAGCAGCTTAGCGCGAGAGCAGTACTTC
cdr3_aa: CASSLAREQYF

d_call: TRBD1
j_call: TRBJ2-1
v_call: TRBV4-3
clone_size: NA
cdr3_nt: TGCGCCAGCAGCCCAGGGACAGGGGGCTACAATGAGCAGTTCTTC
cdr3_aa: CASSPGTGGYNEQFF

d_call: TRBD1
j_call: TRBJ1-2
v_call: TRBV7-2
clone_size: NA
cdr3_nt: TGTGCCAGCAGCACACGACAGGGGAACTATGGCTACACCTTC
cdr3_aa: CASSTRQGNYGYTF

d_call: TRBD1
j_call: TRBJ1-2
v_call: TRBV29-1
clone_size: NA
cdr3_nt: TGCAGCGCCGGGACAGGAAACGAGATCTATGGCTACACCTTC
cdr3_aa: CSAGTGNEIYGYTF

d_call: NA
j_call: TRBJ2-7
v_call: TRBV5-5
clone_size: once
cdr3_nt: TGTGCCAGCAGCTCCCGGACCGACTACTACGAGCAGTACTTC
cdr3_aa: CASSSRTDYYEQYF